This T cell receptor beta chain was sequenced for a study of CD8+CD57+ T cells in acquired aplastic anemia. Study-wide background: Average DNA yield from sorted CD4+ and CD8+ cells was roughly 3 ug. Findings and limits, study-wide: Some 31 sequences, all CD8+ CDR3, were shared between patients and controls.

TCR beta VDJ and CDR3 profiles were obtained from a genomic DNA template. TCRdb redid the calling of the reads with MiXCR, one entry per CDR3 protein. The sample has 250,000 to 300,000 distinct CDR3 sequences, about three fifths seen once. Regarding this clonotype: What it binds is unknown.

The patients chosen for sequencing had shown expansion of CD8+CD57+ cells (detected by flow cytometry). At blood sampling, none of the patients had yet received therapy. The receptor comes from a human donor with aplastic anemia. The sample consisted of sorted CD4+, CD8+, or CD8+CD57+ T cells (not recorded which) from PBMCs.

CDR3 DNA: TGTGCCAGCAATTGGGTGTTAGGGGACGAGCAGTACTTC. This translates into CASNWVLGDEQYF. This chain joins TRBV7-9 and TRBJ2-7; D possibly corresponds to TRBD1 (5 bases). The CDR3 contains 13 residues. Germline-derived CDR1 and CDR2 are SEHNR and FQNEAQ (reference sequence). Trimming shortened V by 7 bases and J by 5 bases, and 15 bases separated the two germline ends. Filled out from reference TRBV7-9 and TRBJ2-7, the complete variable domain reads DTGVSQNPRHKITKRGQNVTFRCDPISEHNRLYWYRQTLGQGPEFLTYFQNEAQLEKSRLLSDRFSAERPKGSFSTLEIQRTEQGDSAMYLCASNWVLGDEQYFGPGTRLTVT.